Included here is one T cell receptor beta chain sequence, with context. These data are taken from a study of blood T cell repertoires in COVID-19. Study-wide context: Collection of acute and convalescent COVID-19 samples took place in the United States, Italy and Spain. PBMCs, B-cell-depleted T cells, or T cells were the source of the cDNA or gDNA that made up the material.

CDR1 and CDR2 from the germline V gene are MNHEY and SVGEGT. The CDR3 contains 16 residues. Trimming left V 0 bases short and J 1 base short, with 12 bases between. In the study's own analysis: Estimated nucleated cell counts came from reference gene primer amplification. Repertoires were generated with immunoSEQ multiplex PCR, while TCRdb's copy carries only in-frame clones and drops some. D and trimming come from the DNA, and the V and J calls and clone size come from that table. The sample consists of 50,000 to 85,000 clones, over 80% of them appearing once. This chain links TRBV6-2 or TRBV6-3 with TRBJ1-2, with D possibly TRBD1 on 5 matching bases. The sample taken for sequencing was peripheral blood. The TCR comes from a human donor in a cohort sampled during active COVID-19. CDR3 nucleotide sequence: TGTGCCAGCAGTTACTCGGAGGGGACCCTTAACTATGGCTACACCTTC. Protein product: CASSYSEGTLNYGYTF.